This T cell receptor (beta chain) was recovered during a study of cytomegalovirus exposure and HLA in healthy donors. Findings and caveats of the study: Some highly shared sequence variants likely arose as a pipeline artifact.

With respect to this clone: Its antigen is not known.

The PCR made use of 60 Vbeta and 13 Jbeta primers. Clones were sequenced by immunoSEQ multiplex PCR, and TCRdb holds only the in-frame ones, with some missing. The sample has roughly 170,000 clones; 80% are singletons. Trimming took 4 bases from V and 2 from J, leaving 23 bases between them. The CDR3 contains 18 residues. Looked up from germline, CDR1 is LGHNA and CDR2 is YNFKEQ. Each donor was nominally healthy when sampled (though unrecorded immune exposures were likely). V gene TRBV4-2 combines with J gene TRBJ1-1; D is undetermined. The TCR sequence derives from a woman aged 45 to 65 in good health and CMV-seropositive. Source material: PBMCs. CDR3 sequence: CASSPLSGPWEGNTEAFF. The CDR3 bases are TGTGCCAGCAGCCCCTTATCTGGTCCTTGGGAGGGCAACACTGAAGCTTTCTTT.